These T cell receptor beta chains were read from a single sample in a study of CD8 T cells in ankylosing spondylitis. TCRdb fed the 5' RACE reads into MiXCR, producing one record per CDR3 protein. In the table there are 250,000 to 400,000 distinct CDR3 sequences, roughly 11% of which are singletons. Sequenced input: blood, either unsorted or a sorted T cell fraction (not recorded which). Receptors were obtained from a female donor with ankylosing spondylitis or in good health (not recorded which). The CDR3 runs from the conserved cysteine through the conserved F or W.

v_call: TRBV5-1; j_call: TRBJ2-1; cdr3_aa: CASSLGGSGEGEQFF
v_call: TRBV20-1; j_call: TRBJ1-4; cdr3_aa: CSARDLLDPRGPNEKLFF
v_call: TRBV9; j_call: TRBJ2-7; cdr3_aa: CASSVSPSGLAGGHYEQYF
v_call: TRBV5-1; j_call: TRBJ2-7; cdr3_aa: CASRGKTDRGEREQYF
v_call: TRBV7-8; j_call: TRBJ2-5; cdr3_aa: CATLPRRVNQETQYF
v_call: TRBV12-3/TRBV12-4; j_call: TRBJ2-2; cdr3_aa: CASSPSQRLNTGELFF
v_call: TRBV29-1; j_call: TRBJ1-3; cdr3_aa: CSVEVASGNTIYF
v_call: TRBV20-1; j_call: TRBJ1-6; cdr3_aa: CCARVGEDYNSPLHF
v_call: TRBV6-6; j_call: TRBJ2-7; cdr3_aa: CASSYSLEYEQYF
v_call: TRBV3-1; j_call: TRBJ2-1; cdr3_aa: CASSSPGSEQFF
v_call: TRBV10-3; j_call: TRBJ2-1; cdr3_aa: CAIKSSSGSSYNEQFF
v_call: TRBV5-1; j_call: TRBJ1-1; cdr3_aa: CASSWGTEAFF
v_call: TRBV10-3; j_call: TRBJ2-1; cdr3_aa: CAISDSAGSSYNEQFF
v_call: TRBV5-1; j_call: TRBJ2-3; cdr3_aa: CASSFRLNPSTDTQYF
v_call: TRBV20-1; j_call: TRBJ2-7; cdr3_aa: CSAGAGVFREQYF
v_call: TRBV7-2; j_call: TRBJ2-3; cdr3_aa: CASSFSSGGLTDTQYF
v_call: TRBV5-1; j_call: TRBJ2-7; cdr3_aa: CASSSEQGAHEQYF
v_call: TRBV7-2; j_call: TRBJ1-6; cdr3_aa: CASSLVAASSPLHF
v_call: TRBV5-1; j_call: TRBJ1-5; cdr3_aa: CASTPGPGLHQPQHF
v_call: TRBV5-8; j_call: TRBJ2-7; cdr3_aa: CASSLEVGPPTEEQYF
v_call: TRBV20-1; j_call: TRBJ2-2; cdr3_aa: CSARERGWELFF
v_call: TRBV12-3/TRBV12-4; j_call: TRBJ2-1; cdr3_aa: CASSLAPARQLNEQFF
v_call: TRBV20-1; j_call: TRBJ2-7; cdr3_aa: CCARDSLASGRLYEQYF